The 2 T cell receptor beta chains presented below share a single source sample, sequenced in a study of response to subunit inactivated influenza vaccine. From the RT-PCR reads, TCRdb called clonotypes with MiXCR, one entry per CDR3 protein. The sample lists fewer than 350,000 distinct CDR3 sequences, just over 20% occurring once. The material was PBMCs from blood, obtained less than 22 months after vaccination. The receptors derive from a man aged 45-69 years who received an inactivated influenza vaccine.

The genes are TRBV28 and TRBJ1-1; TRBD1 might be the D (6 bases). Per germline, CDR1 MDHEN and CDR2 SYDVKM. CDR3 length equals 14 residues. Trimming pared 2 bases from V and 7 bases from J, leaving 14 bases between. This CDR3 is CASSLQGFAVEAFF. In DNA form, the CDR3 reads TGTGCCAGCAGTTTACAGGGGTTTGCTGTTGAAGCTTTCTTT.

This chain joins TRBV7-2 and TRBJ1-3, with a possible D match to TRBD1 (5 bases). The CDR3 extends over 16 amino acids. With 5 bases removed from V and 5 bases from J, the gap between germline ends came to 19 bases. CDR1 is SGHTA, CDR2 FQGNSA, per germline. The CDR3 loop reads CASSLPSGSGRNTIYF. CDR3 DNA: TGTGCCAGCAGCCTCCCCTCAGGGTCTGGGAGAAACACCATATATTTT.